Below, 6 T cell receptor beta chains from the same sample are listed, as sequenced in a study of spatial heterogeneity in lung cancer. Noted time point: sample taken at primary tumor resection. TCRdb used MiXCR to reprocess the 5' RACE reads, holding one entry per CDR3 protein. The table lists 60,000 or so distinct CDR3 sequences, nearly 6.5% of them singletons. The material was PBMCs, obtained at surgery. All receptors come from a female donor with early-stage non-small cell lung cancer.

This clonotype has a count of ten or more. V gene TRBV6-5 combines with J gene TRBJ1-6; D gene uncertain. The V gene lost 7 bases and the J gene lost 0 bases, with 19 bases spanning the gap. This CDR3 comprises 18 residues. The germline V gene encodes CDR1 MNHEY and CDR2 SVGAGI. CDR3 in amino acids: CASTWGKTASSYNSPLHF. CDR3 DNA sequence: TGTGCCAGCACCTGGGGTAAAACAGCGAGCTCCTATAATTCACCCCTCCACTTT.

V gene TRBV19 combines with J gene TRBJ1-1; a possible D gene is TRBD1 (6 bases). The CDR3 sequence is 15 residues long. Germline CDR1 is LNHDA and CDR2 is SQIVND (reference sequence). Trimming took off 6 bases at V and 6 bases at J, with 20 bases between the two ends. The CDR3 coding sequence is TGTGCCAGTAGCGCTATCGGGGGCAGGGGACCTGAAGCTTTCTTT. This codes for CASSAIGGRGPEAFF.

A few counts support this clonotype. The genes are TRBV12-3 or TRBV12-4 and TRBJ1-2; D ambiguous. V was pared by 7 bases and J by 0 bases, with 12 bases between. The CDR3 is made up of 14 amino acids. CDR3 amino acids: CASIGGASNYGYTF. In nucleotides, the CDR3 is TGTGCCAGCATAGGAGGTGCCTCTAACTATGGCTACACCTTC.

This clonotype was seen at least ten times. V and J are TRBV12-3 or TRBV12-4 and TRBJ1-4; TRBD1 matches 8 bases. V gave up 6 bases and J gave up 7 bases; unmatched junction bases: 7. CDR3 length: 14 residues. CDR3 DNA sequence: TGTGCCAGCAGCTCAACAGGGGGGAGTGAAAAACTGTTTTTT. Its translation is CASSSTGGSEKLFF.

This clonotype was counted many times. This chain uses TRBV27 with TRBJ1-5; no definite D call. The CDR3 is 14 residues long. In germline, CDR1 is MNHEY, CDR2 SMNVEV (reference sequence). Trimming removed 3 bases from V and 0 bases from J, with 6 bases in between. CDR3 loop: CASSFRSSNQPQHF. The CDR3 DNA sequence: TGTGCCAGCAGTTTTAGGTCTAGCAATCAGCCCCAGCATTTT.

The rearrangement uses TRBV6-2 or TRBV6-3 and TRBJ2-7; the match to TRBD1 covers 8 bases. Trimming took 2 bases from V and 8 from J; bases not matched to a gene: 2. The CDR3 runs 12 residues. Germline values: CDR1 MNHEY, CDR2 SVGEGT. CDR3 nucleotides: TGTGCCAGCAGTTACGGACAGGGCAAGCAGTACGTC. It is translated as CASSYGQGKQYV.